This T cell receptor (beta chain) originates from a study of T cells in women clearing cervical HPV infection. Study-level results: TRBV6-7 abundance was lower in cases than controls (around 0.1% versus 0.15%). It is unknown whether associations predate infection; no effector/memory or HPV-specific sorting. CIN3+ cases had significantly higher TCR repertoire richness than controls, but evenness did not differ.

Prevalent HPV16 infections were excluded; only incident single HPV16 infections included. This CDR3 has 15 amino acids. Germline values: CDR1 SGHRS, CDR2 YFSETQ. V was pared by 4 bases and J by 0 bases, with 5 bases of the junction left unmatched. Profiled with immunoSEQ multiplex PCR; TCRdb holds only in-frame clones, not every one. The listing contains about 24,000 clones. With respect to this clone: Its cognate antigen is unknown. Read data end 3 residues before the CDR3 end; the end is taken from the germline J gene.

The sequence was obtained from a woman aged 18 to 75 with a cervical HPV16 infection that either progressed to CIN3+ or cleared (not recorded which). This sequence joins TRBV5-1 and TRBJ1-1, with TRBD1 matching over 8 bases. Material: blood buffy coat. CDR3 region: CASSPNRGMNTEAFF. The covered CDR3 bases are TGCGCCAGCAGCCCCAACAGGGGGATGAACACTGAA.